The entry that follows covers one TCR beta chain sequence. V was pared by 5 bases and J by 0 bases, with 6 bases of the junction left unmatched. From germline, CDR1 is MNHEY and CDR2 SMNVEV (reference sequence). CDR3 size: 18 residues. Profiling relied on immunoSEQ multiplex PCR, and the TCRdb table lists in-frame clones only, not all of them. The repertoire holds 150,000 to 200,000 clones, around 74% seen once, with 2.5% to 3% in the top ten. This entry belongs to a study of blood T cell repertoires in COVID-19. The wider study: Material from acute and convalescent COVID-19 was sourced from the United States, Italy and Spain.

The chain links TRBV27 to TRBJ2-2; 13 positions agree with TRBD2. The source of this sequence is a man in his 70s with acute or convalescent COVID-19. Sequences were obtained from peripheral blood. The CDR3: CASSPRLAGGTNTGELFF. DNA for the CDR3: TGTGCCAGCAGTCCCAGACTAGCGGGGGGAACGAACACCGGGGAGCTGTTTTTT.